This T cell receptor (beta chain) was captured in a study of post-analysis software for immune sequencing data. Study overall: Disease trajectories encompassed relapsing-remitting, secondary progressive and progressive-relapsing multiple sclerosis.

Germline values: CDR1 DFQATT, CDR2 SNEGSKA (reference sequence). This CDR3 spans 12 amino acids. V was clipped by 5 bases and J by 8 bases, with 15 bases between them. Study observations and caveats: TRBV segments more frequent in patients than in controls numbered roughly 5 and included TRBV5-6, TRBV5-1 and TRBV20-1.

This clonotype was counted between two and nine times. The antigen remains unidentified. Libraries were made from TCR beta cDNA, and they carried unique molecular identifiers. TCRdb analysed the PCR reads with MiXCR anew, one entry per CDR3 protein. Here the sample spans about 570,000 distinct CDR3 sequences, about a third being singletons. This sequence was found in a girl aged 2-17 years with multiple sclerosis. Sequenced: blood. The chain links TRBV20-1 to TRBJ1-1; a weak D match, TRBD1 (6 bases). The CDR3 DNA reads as TGCAGTGCTTATACAGGGTTGCCGGAAGCTTTCTTT. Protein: CSAYTGLPEAFF.